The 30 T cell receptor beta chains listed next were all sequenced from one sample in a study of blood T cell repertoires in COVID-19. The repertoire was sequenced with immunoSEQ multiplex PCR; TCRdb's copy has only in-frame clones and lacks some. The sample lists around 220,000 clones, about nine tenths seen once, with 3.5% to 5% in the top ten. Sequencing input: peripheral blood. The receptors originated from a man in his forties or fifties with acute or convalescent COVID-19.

The DNA for the CDR3 is TGTGCCACCCGTGACTACCATCTCTCCGAGCAGTACTTC. Its protein product is CATRDYHLSEQYF. The chain employs TRBV10-3 and TRBJ2-7; a possible D gene is TRBD2 (5 bases). With 10 bases removed from V and 6 bases from J, the gap between germline ends came to 19 bases. CDR3 length: 13 amino acids. Germline lookup yields CDR1 ENHRY and CDR2 SYGVKD.

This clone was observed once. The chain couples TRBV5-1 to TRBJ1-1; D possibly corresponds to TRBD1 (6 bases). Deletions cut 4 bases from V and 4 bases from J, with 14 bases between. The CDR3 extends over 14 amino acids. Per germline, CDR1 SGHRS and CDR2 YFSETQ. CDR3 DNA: TGCGCCAGCAGCGCTACAGGGCAGAGCACTGAAGCTTTCTTT. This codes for CASSATGQSTEAFF.

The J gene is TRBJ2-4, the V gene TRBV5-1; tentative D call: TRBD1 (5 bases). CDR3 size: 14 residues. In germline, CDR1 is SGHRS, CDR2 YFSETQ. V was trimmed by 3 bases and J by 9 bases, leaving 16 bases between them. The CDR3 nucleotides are TGCGCCAGCAGCTCGGACAATTTGAAGACCATTCAGTACTTC. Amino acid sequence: CASSSDNLKTIQYF.

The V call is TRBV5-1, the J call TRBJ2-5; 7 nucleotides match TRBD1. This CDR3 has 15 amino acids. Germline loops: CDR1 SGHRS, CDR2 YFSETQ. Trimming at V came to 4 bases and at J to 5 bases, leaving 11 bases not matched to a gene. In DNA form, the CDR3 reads TGCGCCAGCAGCAGGCAGGGGGTTGACGGCGAGACCCAGTACTTC. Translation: CASSRQGVDGETQYF.

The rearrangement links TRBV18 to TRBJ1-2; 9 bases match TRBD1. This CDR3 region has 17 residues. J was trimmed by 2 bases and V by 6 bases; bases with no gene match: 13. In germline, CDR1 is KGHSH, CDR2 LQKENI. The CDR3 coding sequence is TGTGCCAGCTCTAGCGCCGGGACAGGGATGTTGAACTATGGCTACACCTTC. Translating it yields CASSSAGTGMLNYGYTF.

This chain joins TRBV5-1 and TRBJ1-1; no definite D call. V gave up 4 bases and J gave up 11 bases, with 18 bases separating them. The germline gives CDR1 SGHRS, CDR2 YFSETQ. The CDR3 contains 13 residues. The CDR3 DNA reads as TGCGCCAGCAGCCAGACCCCAACAGCTAATGCTTTCTTT. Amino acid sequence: CASSQTPTANAFF.

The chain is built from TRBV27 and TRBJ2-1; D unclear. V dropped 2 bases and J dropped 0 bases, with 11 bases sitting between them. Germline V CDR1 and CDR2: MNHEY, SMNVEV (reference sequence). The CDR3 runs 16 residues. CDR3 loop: CASSLVAWSSYNEQFF. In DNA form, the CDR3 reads TGTGCCAGCAGTTTAGTGGCGTGGAGCTCCTACAATGAGCAGTTCTTC.

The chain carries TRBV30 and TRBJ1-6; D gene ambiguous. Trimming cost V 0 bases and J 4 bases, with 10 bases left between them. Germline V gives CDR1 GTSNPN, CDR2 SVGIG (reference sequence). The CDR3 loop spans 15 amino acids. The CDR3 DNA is TGTGCCTGGAGTGTTGCAGGTTCATATAATTCACCCCTCCACTTT. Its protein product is CAWSVAGSYNSPLHF.

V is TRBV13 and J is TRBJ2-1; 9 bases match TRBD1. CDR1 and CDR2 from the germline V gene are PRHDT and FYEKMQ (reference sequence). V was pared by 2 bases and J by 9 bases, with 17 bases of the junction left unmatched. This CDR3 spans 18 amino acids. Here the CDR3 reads CASSLLTGGALGVSEQFF. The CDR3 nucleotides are TGTGCCAGCAGCTTACTGACAGGGGGGGCCCTGGGTGTGAGTGAGCAGTTCTTC.

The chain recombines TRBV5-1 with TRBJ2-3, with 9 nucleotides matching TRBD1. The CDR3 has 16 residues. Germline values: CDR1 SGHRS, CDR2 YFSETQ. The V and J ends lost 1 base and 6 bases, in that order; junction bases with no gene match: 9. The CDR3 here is CASSLRVYRGRDTQYF. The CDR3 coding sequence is TGCGCCAGCAGCTTGAGGGTTTACAGGGGGCGGGATACGCAGTATTTT. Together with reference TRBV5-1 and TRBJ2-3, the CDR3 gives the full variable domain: KAGVTQTPRYLIKTRGQQVTLSCSPISGHRSVSWYQQTPGQGLQFLFEYFSETQRNKGNFPGRFSGRQFSNSRSEMNVSTLELGDSALYLCASSLRVYRGRDTQYFGPGTRLTVL.

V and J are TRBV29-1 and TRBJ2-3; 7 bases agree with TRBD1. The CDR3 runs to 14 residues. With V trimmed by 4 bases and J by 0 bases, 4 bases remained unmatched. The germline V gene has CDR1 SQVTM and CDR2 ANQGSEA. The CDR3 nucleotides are TGCAGCGTTGGACAGGGCAGTAGCACAGATACGCAGTATTTT. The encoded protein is CSVGQGSSTDTQYF.

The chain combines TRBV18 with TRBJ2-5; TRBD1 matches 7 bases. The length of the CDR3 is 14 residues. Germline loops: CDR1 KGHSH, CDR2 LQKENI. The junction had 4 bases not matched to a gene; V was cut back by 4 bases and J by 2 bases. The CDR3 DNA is TGTGCCAGCTCACGATCGGGACAGCAAGAGACCCAGTACTTC. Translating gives CASSRSGQQETQYF.

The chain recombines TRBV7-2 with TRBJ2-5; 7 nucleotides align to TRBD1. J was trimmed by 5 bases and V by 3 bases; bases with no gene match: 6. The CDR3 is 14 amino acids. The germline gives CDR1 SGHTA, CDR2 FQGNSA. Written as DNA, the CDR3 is TGTGCCAGCAGCTTCAGGGGGAGACAGGAGACCCAGTACTTC. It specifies CASSFRGRQETQYF.

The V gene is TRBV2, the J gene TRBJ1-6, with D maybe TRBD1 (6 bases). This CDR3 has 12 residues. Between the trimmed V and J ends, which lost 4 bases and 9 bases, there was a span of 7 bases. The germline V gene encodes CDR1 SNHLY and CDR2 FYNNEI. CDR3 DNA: TGTGCCAGCAGTGGAGGGGGTTCACCCCTCCACTTT. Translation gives CASSGGGSPLHF.

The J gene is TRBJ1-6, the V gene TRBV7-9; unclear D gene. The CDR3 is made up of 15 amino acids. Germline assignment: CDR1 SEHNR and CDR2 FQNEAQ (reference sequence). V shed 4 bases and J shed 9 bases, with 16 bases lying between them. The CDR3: CASSSQTPRVSPLHF. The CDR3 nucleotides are TGTGCCAGCAGCTCCCAAACACCGAGGGTTTCACCCCTCCACTTT.

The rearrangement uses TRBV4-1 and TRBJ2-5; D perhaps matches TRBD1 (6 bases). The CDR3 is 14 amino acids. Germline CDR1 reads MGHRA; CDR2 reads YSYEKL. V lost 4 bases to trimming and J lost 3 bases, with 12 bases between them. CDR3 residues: CASSPRGGEETQYF. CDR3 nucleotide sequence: TGCGCCAGCAGCCCCAGGGGTGGAGAAGAGACCCAGTACTTC.

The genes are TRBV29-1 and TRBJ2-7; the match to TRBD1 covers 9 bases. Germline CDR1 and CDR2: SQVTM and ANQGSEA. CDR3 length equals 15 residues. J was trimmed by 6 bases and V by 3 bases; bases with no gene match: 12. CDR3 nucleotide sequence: TGCAGCGTTGAGACCCTCGGGACAGGGACCGGCGAGCAGTACTTC. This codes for CSVETLGTGTGEQYF.

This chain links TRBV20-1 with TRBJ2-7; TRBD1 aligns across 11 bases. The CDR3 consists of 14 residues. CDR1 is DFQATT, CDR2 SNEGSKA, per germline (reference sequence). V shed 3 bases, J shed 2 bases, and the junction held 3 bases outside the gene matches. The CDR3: CSASWGQGAYEQYF. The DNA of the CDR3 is TGCAGTGCTAGTTGGGGACAGGGGGCCTACGAGCAGTACTTC.

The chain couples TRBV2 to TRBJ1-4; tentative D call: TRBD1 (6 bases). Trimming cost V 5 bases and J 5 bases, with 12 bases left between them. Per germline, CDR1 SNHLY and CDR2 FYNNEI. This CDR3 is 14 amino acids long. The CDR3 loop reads CASSPQGLNEKLFF. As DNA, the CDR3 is TGTGCCAGCAGTCCACAGGGTTTAAATGAAAAACTGTTTTTT.

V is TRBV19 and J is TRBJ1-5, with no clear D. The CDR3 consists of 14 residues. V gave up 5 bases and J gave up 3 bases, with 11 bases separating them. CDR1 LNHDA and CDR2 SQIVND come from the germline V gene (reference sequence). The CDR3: CASSPVQVNQPQHF. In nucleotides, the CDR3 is TGTGCCAGTAGTCCCGTGCAGGTCAATCAGCCCCAGCATTTT.

The CDR3 sequence is CASSPRDGGGSYEQYF. The CDR3 region has the DNA TGTGCCAGTAGTCCAAGGGACGGGGGAGGGTCCTACGAGCAGTACTTC. The chain links TRBV19 to TRBJ2-7, with 7 bases identical to TRBD2. Per the germline V gene, CDR1 is LNHDA and CDR2 is SQIVND (reference sequence). This CDR3 is 16 amino acids long. Trimming took 5 bases from V and 1 from J; bases not matched to a gene: 11.

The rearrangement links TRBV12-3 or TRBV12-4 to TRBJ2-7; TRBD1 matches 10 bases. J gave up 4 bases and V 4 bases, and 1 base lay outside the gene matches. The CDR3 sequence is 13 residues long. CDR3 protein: CASSWDRGYEQYF. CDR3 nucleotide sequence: TGTGCCAGCAGTTGGGACAGGGGATACGAGCAGTACTTC.

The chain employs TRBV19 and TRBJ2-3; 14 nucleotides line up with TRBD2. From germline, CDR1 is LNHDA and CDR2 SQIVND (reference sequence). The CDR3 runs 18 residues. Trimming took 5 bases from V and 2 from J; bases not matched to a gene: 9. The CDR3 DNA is TGTGCCAGTAGTTCTTCAGGACTAGCGGGGGGATTCACAGATACGCAGTATTTT. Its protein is CASSSSGLAGGFTDTQYF.

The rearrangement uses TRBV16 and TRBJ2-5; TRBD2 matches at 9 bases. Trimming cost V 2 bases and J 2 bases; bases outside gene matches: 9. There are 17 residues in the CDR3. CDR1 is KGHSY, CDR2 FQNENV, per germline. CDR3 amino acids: CASSQGASGDIQETQYF. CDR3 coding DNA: TGTGCCAGCAGCCAAGGGGCTAGCGGGGACATACAAGAGACCCAGTACTTC.

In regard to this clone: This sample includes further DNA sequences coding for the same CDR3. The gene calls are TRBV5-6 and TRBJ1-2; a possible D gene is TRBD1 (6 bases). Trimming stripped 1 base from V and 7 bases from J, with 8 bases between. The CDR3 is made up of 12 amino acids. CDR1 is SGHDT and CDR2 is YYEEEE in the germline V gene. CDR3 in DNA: TGTGCCAGCAGCTTGTCCAGGGGTGGCTACACCTTC. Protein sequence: CASSLSRGGYTF.

The CDR3 bases are TGTGCCAGCAGCCAGGGACTAGCGGGGTTCCAAGAGACCCAGTACTTC. It is translated as CASSQGLAGFQETQYF. The V gene is TRBV7-7, the J gene TRBJ2-5; 13 bases fit TRBD2. Per germline, CDR1 SSHAT and CDR2 FNYEAQ (reference sequence). V gave up 5 bases and J gave up 1 base; unmatched junction bases: 4. The CDR3 is 16 residues long.

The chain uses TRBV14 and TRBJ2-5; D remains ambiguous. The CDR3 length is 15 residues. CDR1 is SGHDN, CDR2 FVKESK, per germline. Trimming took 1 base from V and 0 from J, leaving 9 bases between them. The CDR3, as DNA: TGTGCCAGCAGCCAAGTTCCCGCGAACCAAGAGACCCAGTACTTC. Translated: CASSQVPANQETQYF.

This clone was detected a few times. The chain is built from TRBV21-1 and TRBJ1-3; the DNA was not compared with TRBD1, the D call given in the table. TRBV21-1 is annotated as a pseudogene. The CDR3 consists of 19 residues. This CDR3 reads CASSKFMNKGQESGNTIYF. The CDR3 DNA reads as TGTGCCAGCAGCAAATTCATGAACAAGGGGCAGGAGTCTGGAAACACCATATATTTT.

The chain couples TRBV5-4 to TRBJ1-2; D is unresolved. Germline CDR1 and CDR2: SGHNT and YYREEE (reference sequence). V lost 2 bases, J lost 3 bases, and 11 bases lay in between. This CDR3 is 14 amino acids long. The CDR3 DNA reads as TGTGCCAGCAGCTTTGGGCCGGAAGACTATGGCTACACCTTC. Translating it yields CASSFGPEDYGYTF.

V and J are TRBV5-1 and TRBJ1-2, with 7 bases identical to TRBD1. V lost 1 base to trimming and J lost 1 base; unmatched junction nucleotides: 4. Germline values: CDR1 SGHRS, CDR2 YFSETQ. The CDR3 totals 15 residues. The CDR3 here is CASSLTQGGNYGYTF. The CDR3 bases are TGCGCCAGCAGCTTGACCCAGGGGGGTAACTATGGCTACACCTTC.